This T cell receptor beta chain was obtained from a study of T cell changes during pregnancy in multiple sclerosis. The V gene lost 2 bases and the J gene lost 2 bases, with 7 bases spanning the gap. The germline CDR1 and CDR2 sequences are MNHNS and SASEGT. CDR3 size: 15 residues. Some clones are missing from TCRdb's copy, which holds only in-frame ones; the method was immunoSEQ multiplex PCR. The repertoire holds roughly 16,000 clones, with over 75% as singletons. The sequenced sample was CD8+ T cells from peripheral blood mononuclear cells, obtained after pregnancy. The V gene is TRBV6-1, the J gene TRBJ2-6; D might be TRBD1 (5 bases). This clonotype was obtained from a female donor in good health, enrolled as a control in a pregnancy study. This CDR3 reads CASSEQGTGANVLTF. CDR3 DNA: TGTGCCAGCAGTGAACAGGGTACTGGGGCCAACGTCCTGACTTTC.